A selection of T cell receptor beta chains follows, all from one sample in a study of cytomegalovirus exposure and HLA in healthy donors. Clones were sequenced by immunoSEQ multiplex PCR, and TCRdb holds only the in-frame ones, with some missing. This table holds about 130,000 clones, 80% found once. The sample was PBMCs. The receptors come from a human donor in good health. Both conserved end residues are part of each CDR3. A D gene is named only where the DNA matches it firmly. The size field is filled for only some rows; it gives once, few, many or a size class.

clone size	J gene	V gene	D gene	CDR3 protein	CDR3 DNA
NA	TRBJ1-6	TRBV5-4	NA	CASSLLPLRDTRSPLHF	TGTGCCAGCAGCCTACTACCGCTCCGGGACACGCGATCACCCCTCCACTTT
NA	TRBJ2-3	TRBV4-1	TRBD2	CASSQDGVGGGAATDTQYF	TGCGCCAGCAGCCAAGATGGCGTTGGCGGGGGGGCCGCGACAGATACGCAGTATTTT
NA	TRBJ1-1	TRBV5-3	NA	CASSDSGQETEAFF	TGTGCCAGCAGCGACTCGGGACAAGAGACTGAAGCTTTCTTT
NA	TRBJ1-1	TRBV6-5	NA	CASSYSRGTNTEAFF	TGTGCCAGCAGTTACTCGCGGGGCACGAACACTGAAGCTTTCTTT
NA	TRBJ1-2	TRBV19	NA	CASSIRESVGYTF	TGTGCCAGTAGTATCCGGGAGTCGGTGGGCTACACCTTC
NA	TRBJ1-2	TRBV5-4	NA	CASSLRQAAYTF	TGTGCCAGCAGCCTACGACAGGCGGCCTACACCTTC
NA	TRBJ1-5	TRBV6-5	TRBD1	CASSIGTGSYQPQHF	TGTGCCAGCAGTATAGGGACAGGGAGTTATCAGCCCCAGCATTTT
NA	TRBJ2-1	TRBV7-2	TRBD1	CASIPPPGQGDYNEQFF	TGTGCCAGCATCCCACCCCCTGGACAGGGTGATTACAATGAGCAGTTCTTC
NA	TRBJ2-1	TRBV13	NA	CASSWSPYNEQFF	TGTGCCAGCAGCTGGAGTCCCTACAATGAGCAGTTCTTC
NA	TRBJ2-5	TRBV2	NA	CASREKTQYF	TGTGCCAGCAGAGAGAAGACCCAGTACTTC
NA	TRBJ1-2	TRBV14	NA	CASSQENRRYGYTF	TGTGCCAGCAGCCAAGAGAACAGGCGCTATGGCTACACCTTC
NA	TRBJ2-7	TRBV10-2	NA	CASSGGEYQQQYF	TGCGCCAGCAGTGGGGGGGAATATCAGCAGCAGTACTTC
NA	TRBJ1-4	TRBV6-1	TRBD1	CASSESQGAGNEKLFF	TGTGCCAGCAGTGAAAGTCAGGGGGCGGGTAATGAAAAACTGTTTTTT
NA	TRBJ1-3	TRBV9	TRBD1	CASSVQGADGNTIYF	TGTGCCAGCAGCGTGCAGGGGGCTGACGGAAACACCATATATTTT
NA	TRBJ2-3	TRBV28	TRBD2	CASGRRKGLAGATASTQYF	TGTGCCAGCGGGAGAAGGAAGGGACTAGCGGGGGCCACCGCAAGTACGCAGTATTTT
NA	TRBJ2-6	TRBV10-3	NA	CAISGREAGANVLTF	TGTGCCATCAGTGGGAGGGAGGCGGGGGCCAACGTCCTGACTTTC
NA	TRBJ1-6	TRBV7-9	TRBD1	CASSLGTGLSSPLHF	TGTGCCAGCAGCTTAGGGACAGGCCTAAGTTCACCCCTCCACTTT
NA	TRBJ2-5	TRBV5-4	TRBD2	CASSLSSGGGKETQYF	TGTGCCAGCAGCTTGTCTAGCGGGGGGGGAAAAGAGACCCAGTACTTC
NA	TRBJ2-7	TRBV25-1	NA	CASSGRTDYEQYF	TGTGCCAGCAGTGGCAGGACAGATTACGAGCAGTACTTC
NA	TRBJ1-2	TRBV6-1	NA	CASTFRGGDNYGYTF	TGTGCCAGCACTTTTAGGGGAGGGGATAACTATGGCTACACCTTC
NA	TRBJ2-7	TRBV5-4	TRBD2	CASRTGGGSYEQYF	TGTGCCAGCCGCACGGGGGGGGGCTCCTACGAGCAGTACTTC
few	TRBJ1-6	TRBV5-1	NA	CASSFSDSPLHF	TGCGCCAGCAGCTTCAGCGACTCACCCCTCCACTTT
NA	TRBJ1-1	TRBV6-5	NA	CASSYGQTPEAFF	TGTGCCAGCAGTTACGGACAGACCCCTGAAGCTTTCTTT
NA	TRBJ1-5	TRBV4-1	NA	CASSQGGFDNQPQHF	TGCGCCAGCAGCCAAGGGGGCTTTGACAATCAGCCCCAGCATTTT
NA	TRBJ2-5	TRBV6-6	NA	CASSYPATVQETQYF	TGTGCCAGCAGTTACCCCGCCACAGTACAAGAGACCCAGTACTTC
NA	TRBJ2-2	TRBV5-4	TRBD2	CASSSGLTSGGELFF	TGTGCCAGCAGCTCCGGACTGACTAGCGGAGGGGAGCTGTTTTTT
NA	TRBJ2-2	TRBV5-6	NA	CASSIRGNTGELFF	TGTGCCAGCAGCATCCGGGGGAATACCGGGGAGCTGTTTTTT